The 18 T cell receptor beta chains reported below all come from one sample, sequenced in a study of blood T cell repertoires in COVID-19. Here immunoSEQ multiplex PCR was the method, and the copy in TCRdb shows in-frame clones only, minus some. Among 200,000 to 300,000 clones listed, around 90% were seen once. Input material: peripheral blood. The receptors were sampled from a man aged 25-45 years with COVID-19, enrolled during active disease.

CDR3 sequence reads: CASSQEGGLAAFTDTQYF. Here the CDR3 DNA reads TGTGCCAGCAGCCAAGAAGGAGGGCTAGCGGCTTTCACAGATACGCAGTATTTT. The chain carries TRBV3-1 (or the pseudogene TRBV3-2) and TRBJ2-3; the match to TRBD2 covers 7 bases. There are 18 residues in the CDR3. The germline V gene encodes CDR1 LGHDT and CDR2 YNNKEL (reference sequence). The V gene end was trimmed by 0 bases and the J gene end by 2 bases; junction bases not matched to a gene: 11.

This chain links TRBV14 with TRBJ2-7; D not resolved. Germline values: CDR1 SGHDN, CDR2 FVKESK. Trimming left V 1 base short and J 1 base short, with 11 bases between. The CDR3 is made up of 15 amino acids. The CDR3 loop reads CASSQGGLGSYEQYF. CDR3 nucleotides: TGTGCCAGCAGCCAAGGAGGATTAGGATCCTACGAGCAGTACTTC.

Here the CDR3 reads CASSQVRTGAEQYF. The CDR3 region has the DNA TGTGCCAGCAGCCAAGTCCGGACAGGGGCCGAGCAGTACTTC. V is TRBV3-1 (or the pseudogene TRBV3-2) and J is TRBJ2-7; 9 bases are shared with TRBD1. CDR1 is LGHDT, CDR2 YNNKEL, per germline (reference sequence). The CDR3 runs 14 residues. With 1 base clipped from V and 6 bases from J, the junction kept 4 bases outside the gene matches.

The chain carries TRBV5-1 and TRBJ1-1; the D is unclear. The CDR3 has 13 amino acids. In germline, CDR1 is SGHRS, CDR2 YFSETQ. Trimming removed 2 bases from V and 7 bases from J, with 12 bases in between. As DNA, the CDR3 is TGCGCCAGCAGCTTAGGCTCAGCGAATGAAGCTTTCTTT. The encoded protein is CASSLGSANEAFF.

This sequence joins TRBV24-1 and TRBJ1-1, with 10 bases aligning to TRBD1. CDR1 KGHDR and CDR2 SFDVKD come from the germline V gene. The CDR3 runs to 14 residues. J lost 1 base, V lost 7 bases, and 2 bases had no gene match. The CDR3 bases are TGTGCCACCAGCCGGGACAGGGGGAACACTGAAGCTTTCTTT. It translates to CATSRDRGNTEAFF.

The rearrangement uses TRBV3-1 (or the pseudogene TRBV3-2) and TRBJ1-1; D is uncertain. Looked up from germline, CDR1 is LGHDT and CDR2 is YNNKEL (reference sequence). This CDR3 is built from 15 residues. Trimming shortened V by 4 bases and J by 3 bases, and 15 bases separated the two germline ends. CDR3 coding DNA: TGTGCCAGCAGCCGCGGTGGTCGGATGGACACTGAAGCTTTCTTT. This codes for CASSRGGRMDTEAFF.

This clone was recorded only once. The same CDR3 arises from other DNA sequences in this sample as well. This chain connects TRBV6-5 to TRBJ1-2; tentatively, D is TRBD1 (5 bases). Germline CDR1 and CDR2: MNHEY and SVGAGI. This CDR3 comprises 13 residues. V was clipped by 3 bases and J by 4 bases, with 9 bases between them. The CDR3 DNA reads TGTGCCAGCAGTTATCCCCAGGGCTATGGCTACACCTTC. As protein: CASSYPQGYGYTF.

The chain combines TRBV7-9 with TRBJ1-1; TRBD1 aligns across 11 bases. The germline V gene has CDR1 SEHNR and CDR2 FQNEAQ (reference sequence). Germline trimming cut 6 bases from V and 1 base from J; bases unmatched to any gene: 4. This CDR3 contains 15 residues. CDR3 coding DNA: TGTGCCAGCAGGAGAGGGACAGGGGGGAACACTGAAGCTTTCTTT. Its protein product is CASRRGTGGNTEAFF.

CDR3: CAESPRGRDDTQYF. CDR3 DNA sequence: TGTGCCGAAAGCCCCCGAGGGCGGGACGATACGCAGTATTTT. The chain combines TRBV11-2 with TRBJ2-3, with D perhaps matching TRBD2 (6 bases). V was shortened by 11 bases and J by 6 bases, with 21 bases between the two germline ends. The CDR3 length is 14 residues. CDR1 SGHAT and CDR2 FQNNGV come from the germline V gene.

The chain carries TRBV3-1 (or the pseudogene TRBV3-2) and TRBJ2-7; D gene uncertain. With 4 bases removed from V and 3 bases from J, the gap between germline ends came to 7 bases. The germline gives CDR1 LGHDT, CDR2 YNNKEL (reference sequence). CDR3 length: 12 residues. The CDR3 DNA reads as TGTGCCAGCAGCCTCGGTTTCTACGAGCAGTACTTC. Translated: CASSLGFYEQYF.

V and J are TRBV6-5 and TRBJ1-3; D unclear. The V end lost 7 bases, the J end lost 7 bases, and 17 bases lay between the germline ends. Germline V CDR1 and CDR2: MNHEY, SVGAGI. CDR3 length: 14 residues. The CDR3 reads CASNLGPRENTIYF. For the CDR3, the DNA is TGTGCCAGCAACCTGGGTCCTAGGGAGAACACCATATATTTT.

The chain carries TRBV7-2 and TRBJ2-7; 9 bases align to TRBD2. This CDR3 has 15 amino acids. V gave up 1 base and J gave up 3 bases; unmatched junction bases: 4. CDR1 is SGHTA, CDR2 FQGNSA, per germline. The CDR3 sequence is CASSLDGTSFYEQYF. The CDR3 nucleotides read TGTGCCAGCAGCTTAGATGGGACTAGCTTCTACGAGCAGTACTTC.

The chain carries TRBV27 and TRBJ1-3, with D perhaps TRBD1 (6 bases). The V gene's germline CDR1 is MNHEY and CDR2 SMNVEV (reference sequence). Trimming took off 0 bases at V and 0 bases at J, with 18 bases between the two ends. The CDR3 loop spans 19 amino acids. CDR3 loop: CASSLSTPGQLSSGNTIYF. CDR3 sequence (DNA): TGTGCCAGCAGTTTATCGACCCCCGGACAGTTGAGCTCTGGAAACACCATATATTTT.

Turning to this clone: The sample contains more than one DNA sequence encoding this CDR3. J is TRBJ2-1 and V is TRBV6-5; maybe TRBD2 (6 bases). CDR1 and CDR2 (germline): MNHEY, SVGAGI. The germline V and J ends were trimmed by 0 bases and 1 base, with 7 bases remaining between them. There are 15 residues in the CDR3. CDR3 amino acids: CASSYSSGSYNEQFF. The CDR3 DNA sequence: TGTGCCAGCAGTTACTCTAGCGGTTCCTACAATGAGCAGTTCTTC.

The V and J genes are TRBV7-9 and TRBJ1-2; D gene unclear. Per the germline V gene, CDR1 is SEHNR and CDR2 is FQNEAQ (reference sequence). The CDR3 loop spans 13 amino acids. V was shortened by 1 base and J by 5 bases, with 8 bases between the two germline ends. CDR3 sequence (DNA): TGTGCCAGCAGCTTAGACACGACTTATGGCTACACCTTC. Translation: CASSLDTTYGYTF.

The CDR3 spells CASSLGGGAKETQYF. Here the CDR3 DNA reads TGTGCCAGCAGCTTAGGAGGGGGCGCGAAAGAGACCCAGTACTTC. The chain links TRBV7-6 to TRBJ2-5, with 7 bases fitting TRBD1. V trimming: 1 base; J trimming: 3 bases; junction bases outside the gene matches: 5. Germline lookup yields CDR1 SGHVS and CDR2 FNYEAQ. This CDR3 is built from 15 residues.

The rearrangement links TRBV30 to TRBJ1-2; D is unresolved. The V end lost 3 bases, the J end lost 2 bases, and 16 bases lay between the germline ends. Germline V gene lookup returns CDR1 GTSNPN and CDR2 SVGIG (reference sequence). The CDR3 length is 15 residues. CDR3 sequence reads: CAWRVWGGTNYGYTF. In DNA, the CDR3 is TGTGCCTGGAGAGTATGGGGAGGTACCAACTATGGCTACACCTTC.

Comments on this clone: Other nucleotide sequences in the sample specify the same CDR3. The chain carries TRBV9 and TRBJ2-1; 11 positions match TRBD2. The CDR3 contains 15 residues. Germline V gene data show CDR1 as SGDLS and CDR2 as YYNGEE. The J segment lost 4 bases and the V segment lost 0 bases, leaving 0 bases of the junction unmatched. In DNA form, the CDR3 reads TGTGCCAGCAGCGTAGCTAGCGGGGGGTACAATGAGCAGTTCTTC. This sequence encodes CASSVASGGYNEQFF.